This paragraph covers one T cell receptor beta chain sequence. The target antigen is unknown. This sample is drawn from a study of beta chain features in type 1 diabetes. As for the study in general: In age, gender and cell yields, patients were similar to healthy donors. All of the samples together had more than 95 million sorted cells examined. Study-wide results and caveats: Sequencing used cDNA, and cells with high TCR expression could therefore be over-represented. Among patients with Type 1 diabetes, TCRB CDR3s were moderately but significantly shorter in every one of the four CD4+ subsets.

The whole isolated RNA underwent reverse transcription, so sequencing captured expressed TCRB transcripts. Measured with immunoSEQ multiplex PCR; TCRdb has only the in-frame clones, and not every one. The sample lists about 660,000 clones, over 12% seen once, with just under 0.04% in the top ten. Sorted populations all exceeded 98% purity. CDR3 length equals 16 residues. V gave up 5 bases and J gave up 0 bases; unmatched junction bases: 7. Germline V lookup: CDR1 SGHTA, CDR2 FQGNSA. Sequences were obtained from naive CD4+ T cells from blood. The TCR comes from a man aged 18-30 years with type 1 diabetes. The genes are TRBV7-2 and TRBJ1-5, with 7 positions matching TRBD1. CDR3 residues: CASSPRRTGSNQPQHF. CDR3 nucleotide sequence: TGTGCCAGCAGCCCCCGAAGGACAGGTAGCAATCAGCCCCAGCATTTT.